This T cell receptor (beta chain) was captured by sequencing in a study of shared clonotypes between healthy human individuals. Donors had no recently reported acute infections or vaccinations and were HIV-negative. Study-level results: Naive subsets, compared against memory subsets, generally had larger estimated richness values.

A note on this clone: What it binds is not known.

Clones were sequenced by immunoSEQ multiplex PCR, and TCRdb holds only the in-frame ones, with some missing. The table includes 700,000 or so clones, less than 80% detected once. CDR1 is SGHTA, CDR2 FQGNSA, per germline. The V end lost 2 bases, the J end lost 7 bases, and 8 bases lay between the germline ends. The CDR3 has 12 amino acids. The chain employs TRBV7-2 and TRBJ1-2; D gene unclear. Sample: memory CD4+ T cells sorted from blood. Described subset: CD45RA-negative fraction. The source of this sequence is a woman between 25 and 40 years old in good health. The CDR3 DNA reads TGTGCCAGCAGCTTAAGTCTCCGTGGCTACACCTTC. Translating it yields CASSLSLRGYTF.